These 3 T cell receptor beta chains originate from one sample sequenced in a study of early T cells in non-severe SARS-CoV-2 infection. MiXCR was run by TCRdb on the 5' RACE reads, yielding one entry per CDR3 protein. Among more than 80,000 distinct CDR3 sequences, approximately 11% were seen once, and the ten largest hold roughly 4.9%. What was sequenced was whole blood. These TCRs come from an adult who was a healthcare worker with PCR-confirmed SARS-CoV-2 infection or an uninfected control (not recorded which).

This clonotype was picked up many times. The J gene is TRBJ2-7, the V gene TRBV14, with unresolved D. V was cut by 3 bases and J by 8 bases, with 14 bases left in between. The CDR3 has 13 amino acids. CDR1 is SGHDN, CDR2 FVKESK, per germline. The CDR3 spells CASSHTPWDQQYF. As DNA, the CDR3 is TGTGCCAGCAGCCATACCCCTTGGGATCAGCAGTACTTC.

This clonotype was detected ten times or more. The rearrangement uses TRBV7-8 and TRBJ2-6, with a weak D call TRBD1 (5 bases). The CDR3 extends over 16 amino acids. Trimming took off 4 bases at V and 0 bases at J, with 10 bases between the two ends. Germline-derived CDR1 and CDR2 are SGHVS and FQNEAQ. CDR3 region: CASSWVTGSGANVLTF. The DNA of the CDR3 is TGTGCCAGCAGCTGGGTCACAGGCTCTGGGGCCAACGTCCTGACTTTC. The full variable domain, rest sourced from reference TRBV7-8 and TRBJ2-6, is GAGVSQSPRYKVAKRGQDVALRCDPISGHVSLFWYQQALGQGPEFLTYFQNEAQLDKSGLPSDRFFAERPEGSVSTLKIQRTQQEDSAVYLCASSWVTGSGANVLTFGAGSRLTVL.

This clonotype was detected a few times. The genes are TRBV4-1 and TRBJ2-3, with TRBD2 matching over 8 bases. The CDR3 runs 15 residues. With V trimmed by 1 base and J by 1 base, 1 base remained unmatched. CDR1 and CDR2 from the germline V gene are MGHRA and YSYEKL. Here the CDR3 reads CASSQGGGRTDTQYF. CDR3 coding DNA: TGCGCCAGCAGCCAAGGCGGGGGGCGCACAGATACGCAGTATTTT.